These 32 T cell receptor beta chains share one sample of origin, sequenced in a study of cytomegalovirus exposure and HLA in healthy donors. Researchers ran the PCR with 60 Vbeta and 13 Jbeta primers. Using immunoSEQ multiplex PCR, the repertoire was profiled, and TCRdb retains in-frame clones only, with some absent. The sample yields fewer than 250,000 clones, 75% to 85% seen once. The specimen sequenced was PBMCs. These receptor sequences come from a woman between 25 and 40 years old in good health and CMV-seropositive.

The genes are TRBV28 and TRBJ1-1; D is uncertain. The CDR3 covers 14 residues. CDR1 is MDHEN and CDR2 is SYDVKM in the germline V gene. Trimming stripped 6 bases from V and 0 bases from J, with 11 bases between. CDR3 DNA: TGTGCCAGCAGCCCTTGGGCATTGAACACTGAAGCTTTCTTT. Amino acid sequence: CASSPWALNTEAFF.

The gene calls are TRBV12-5 and TRBJ2-1; D is ambiguous. Germline CDR1 and CDR2: LGHNT and FRNRAP. V lost 0 bases, J lost 6 bases, and 21 bases lay in between. The CDR3 runs 18 residues. This CDR3 is CASGLVLGDTHSSNEQFF. The CDR3 nucleotides read TGTGCTAGTGGTTTGGTACTCGGCGATACCCACAGTAGCAATGAGCAGTTCTTC.

The rearrangement uses TRBV7-6 and TRBJ2-6; TRBD1 matches 9 bases. V shed 3 bases and J 2 bases; nucleotides not matched to a gene: 2. CDR3 length: 16 residues. CDR1 is SGHVS, CDR2 FNYEAQ, per germline. Here the CDR3 reads CASSLGTGTGANVLTF. The CDR3 coding sequence is TGTGCCAGCAGCTTGGGGACAGGGACTGGGGCCAACGTCCTGACTTTC.

The chain carries TRBV7-9 and TRBJ2-1, with D perhaps TRBD1 (6 bases). Looked up from germline, CDR1 is SEHNR and CDR2 is FQNEAQ (reference sequence). This CDR3 spans 15 amino acids. V was trimmed by 5 bases and J by 7 bases, leaving 18 bases between them. The CDR3 DNA reads as TGTGCCAGCAGCCCAAGCTCGCAGGGGAAAAATGAGCAGTTCTTC. As protein: CASSPSSQGKNEQFF.

The chain couples TRBV6-5 to TRBJ1-6, with TRBD1 matching 9 bases. Trimming removed 8 bases from V and 7 bases from J; junction bases left unmatched: 6. The V gene's germline CDR1 is MNHEY and CDR2 SVGAGI. There are 14 residues in the CDR3. The CDR3 sequence: CASRQDRGNSPLHF. In nucleotides, the CDR3 is TGTGCCAGCCGTCAGGACAGGGGCAATTCACCCCTCCACTTT.

The rearrangement uses TRBV20-1 and TRBJ2-7; 8 bases align to TRBD1. CDR3 length: 11 residues. Per the germline V gene, CDR1 is DFQATT and CDR2 is SNEGSKA (reference sequence). J gave up 2 bases and V 6 bases, and 0 bases lay outside the gene matches. CDR3 nucleotide sequence: TGCAGTGCGGGACAGGCCTACGAGCAGTACTTC. Amino acids: CSAGQAYEQYF.

This clone was counted a few times. J is TRBJ1-3 and V is TRBV6-1; D not certain. Germline V gene lookup returns CDR1 MNHNS and CDR2 SASEGT. CDR3 size: 15 residues. V was clipped by 6 bases and J by 0 bases, with 12 bases between them. The CDR3 sequence is CASRPPGHSGNTIYF. CDR3 DNA: TGTGCCAGCAGGCCACCAGGTCACTCTGGAAACACCATATATTTT.

This clone was counted once. The genes are TRBV6-1 and TRBJ1-2; maybe TRBD1 (6 bases). V shed 5 bases and J shed 4 bases, with 14 bases lying between them. From germline, CDR1 is MNHNS and CDR2 SASEGT. The CDR3 spans 14 residues. The CDR3 spells CASSIQGGSYGYTF. As DNA, the CDR3 is TGTGCCAGCAGTATACAAGGGGGTAGCTATGGCTACACCTTC.

The chain couples TRBV6-1 to TRBJ1-4, with TRBD1 as a possible D gene (6 bases). Germline-derived CDR1 and CDR2 are MNHNS and SASEGT. The CDR3 spans 13 residues. The ends were cut back, 3 bases at V and 7 bases at J, with 9 bases in the middle. CDR3: CASSDVRGEKLFF. The CDR3 DNA follows: TGTGCCAGCAGTGATGTCAGGGGTGAAAAACTGTTTTTT.

The chain joins TRBV28 to TRBJ2-3, with 7 bases that match TRBD1. This CDR3 spans 16 amino acids. With 4 bases clipped from V and 1 base from J, the junction kept 8 bases outside the gene matches. In germline, CDR1 is MDHEN, CDR2 SYDVKM. The CDR3 is CASSSPRGLRTDTQYF. In nucleotides, the CDR3 is TGTGCCAGCAGTTCACCGAGGGGGCTTCGCACAGATACGCAGTATTTT. The full variable domain, in which reference TRBV28 and TRBJ2-3 provide the parts outside the CDR3, is DVKVTQSSRYLVKRTGEKVFLECVQDMDHENMFWYRQDPGLGLRLIYFSYDVKMKEKGDIPEGYSVSREKKERFSLILESASTNQTSMYLCASSSPRGLRTDTQYFGPGTRLTVL.

The V and J genes are TRBV5-4 and TRBJ2-1; D call uncertain. Germline V CDR1 and CDR2: SGHNT, YYREEE (reference sequence). V was trimmed by 2 bases and J by 7 bases, leaving 7 bases between them. The CDR3 spans 12 residues. CDR3 DNA: TGTGCCAGCAGCTTAATAGAGAATGAGCAGTTCTTC. Translation: CASSLIENEQFF.

The V and J genes are TRBV28 and TRBJ2-1; 11 bases agree with TRBD2. The CDR3 sequence is 15 residues long. In germline, CDR1 is MDHEN, CDR2 SYDVKM. Unmatched junction bases numbered 4, after V lost 5 bases and J lost 4 bases. The CDR3 sequence: CASSGGTSGYNEQFF. The CDR3 DNA reads as TGTGCCAGCAGTGGAGGGACTAGCGGTTACAATGAGCAGTTCTTC.

V gene TRBV4-3 combines with J gene TRBJ1-2; a possible D gene is TRBD1 (5 bases). CDR3 size: 13 residues. The ends were cut back, 1 base at V and 3 bases at J, with 6 bases in the middle. Germline assignment: CDR1 LGHNA and CDR2 YSLEER. This chain's CDR3 is CASSQATDYGYTF. The CDR3, as DNA: TGCGCCAGCAGCCAAGCGACAGACTATGGCTACACCTTC.

V is TRBV28 and J is TRBJ2-5; TRBD2 matches at 9 bases. The CDR3 contains 13 residues. J gave up 5 bases and V 8 bases, and 6 bases lay outside the gene matches. The germline CDR1 and CDR2 sequences are MDHEN and SYDVKM. The CDR3 loop is CASAAGGHETQYF. CDR3 in DNA: TGTGCCAGCGCAGCGGGGGGTCACGAGACCCAGTACTTC.

The V gene is TRBV19, the J gene TRBJ1-1; tentatively, D is TRBD1 (5 bases). The CDR3 has 12 amino acids. V was shortened by 8 bases and J by 8 bases, with 15 bases between the two germline ends. Germline V gene sequence: CDR1 LNHDA, CDR2 SQIVND (reference sequence). Written as DNA, the CDR3 is TGTGCCAGTTCTTACGGGGGGGGAGAAGCTTTCTTT. Translated, it gives CASSYGGGEAFF.

In nucleotides, the CDR3 is TGCGCCAGCAGCCAAGAGTGGGACAGTGGGGTCGGCGCCGGGGAGCTGTTTTTT. Translated: CASSQEWDSGVGAGELFF. The rearrangement uses TRBV4-1 and TRBJ2-2; 7 bases map to TRBD1. Trimming cost V 0 bases and J 6 bases; bases outside gene matches: 13. In germline, CDR1 is MGHRA, CDR2 YSYEKL. The CDR3 spans 18 residues.

The sample holds one count of this clone. The CDR3 reads CATSEDSGEETQYF. In nucleotides, the CDR3 is TGCGCCACCTCAGAGGATTCGGGGGAAGAGACCCAGTACTTC. The chain combines TRBV5-1 with TRBJ2-5; a weak D match, TRBD2 (6 bases). This CDR3 comprises 14 residues. Germline assignment: CDR1 SGHRS and CDR2 YFSETQ. V dropped 9 bases and J dropped 3 bases, with 18 bases sitting between them.

This clone was observed a handful of times. The V and J genes are TRBV30 and TRBJ1-1, with 7 nucleotides matching TRBD1. V shed 3 bases, J shed 3 bases, and the junction held 7 bases outside the gene matches. The germline V gene encodes CDR1 GTSNPN and CDR2 SVGIG (reference sequence). The CDR3 has 14 amino acids. CDR3 DNA sequence: TGTGCCTGGAGCACAGGGGCGGCGGACACTGAAGCTTTCTTT. Its protein is CAWSTGAADTEAFF.

The chain recombines TRBV7-8 with TRBJ2-5; possibly TRBD1 for D (7 bases). Looked up from germline, CDR1 is SGHVS and CDR2 is FQNEAQ. The V end was cut by 5 bases, the J end by 5 bases, with 15 bases between. The CDR3 length is 14 residues. CDR3 loop: CASSPQGGGETQYF. As DNA, the CDR3 is TGTGCCAGCAGCCCGCAGGGGGGCGGGGAGACCCAGTACTTC.

V usage is TRBV6-1 and J usage is TRBJ2-7; D is ambiguous. CDR3 length: 11 amino acids. Between the trimmed V and J ends, which lost 2 bases and 4 bases, there was a span of 3 bases. CDR1 is MNHNS, CDR2 SASEGT, per germline. CDR3 loop: CASSELYEQYF. The CDR3 coding sequence is TGTGCCAGCAGTGAACTGTACGAGCAGTACTTC.

The V and J genes are TRBV12-1 and TRBJ2-7; TRBD2 is the table's D call, not checked against the DNA. TRBV12-1 is classified as a pseudogene. The CDR3 extends over 16 amino acids. The CDR3 loop is CASSFVIGGASYEQYF. CDR3 nucleotide sequence: TGTGCCAGCAGCTTTGTTATTGGGGGGGCTTCCTACGAGCAGTACTTC.

The chain carries TRBV4-2 and TRBJ2-6; D is possibly TRBD2 (5 bases). Germline V gene lookup returns CDR1 LGHNA and CDR2 YNFKEQ. V dropped 2 bases and J dropped 3 bases, with 14 bases sitting between them. The CDR3 has 17 amino acids. CDR3 sequence: CASSQTEVGGGANVLTF. As DNA, the CDR3 is TGTGCCAGCAGCCAAACGGAGGTAGGCGGTGGGGCCAACGTCCTGACTTTC.

The chain is built from TRBV30 and TRBJ1-5; tentative D call: TRBD1 (6 bases). The CDR3 runs to 16 residues. Germline-derived CDR1 and CDR2 are GTSNPN and SVGIG (reference sequence). V was clipped by 2 bases and J by 11 bases, with 25 bases between them. The CDR3 spells CAWSTSGGSPIRAQHF. Here the CDR3 DNA reads TGTGCCTGGAGTACAAGCGGGGGCAGCCCGATTAGGGCCCAGCATTTT.

The gene calls are TRBV28 and TRBJ2-1; D ambiguous. From germline, CDR1 is MDHEN and CDR2 SYDVKM. The V and J ends lost 7 bases and 8 bases respectively, with 15 bases between them. This CDR3 has 13 residues. CDR3 coding DNA: TGTGCCAGCACTAAGCACCGCCCGGATGAGCAGTTCTTC. Translating gives CASTKHRPDEQFF.

As for this clone: Germline is not matched at one junction end, which may reflect a read error. The CDR3 region is CASSRRTGGLNF. The CDR3 region has the DNA TGTGCCAGCAGCCGGAGGACGGGCGGGCTGAACTTC. The chain links TRBV7-9 to TRBJ2-7; D possibly corresponds to TRBD2 (5 bases). Germline V gene lookup returns CDR1 SEHNR and CDR2 FQNEAQ (reference sequence). The CDR3 is 12 residues long.

This chain uses TRBV7-9 with TRBJ2-2, with D unresolved. This CDR3 spans 17 amino acids. From germline, CDR1 is SEHNR and CDR2 FQNEAQ (reference sequence). V lost 3 bases, J lost 0 bases, and 14 bases lay in between. CDR3 in DNA: TGTGCCAGCAGCTTTGGTAGCCGATCCCCGAACACCGGGGAGCTGTTTTTT. Translation: CASSFGSRSPNTGELFF.

V gene TRBV5-6 combines with J gene TRBJ1-6, with D hard to call. The CDR3 is 14 amino acids. Germline V gene data show CDR1 as SGHDT and CDR2 as YYEEEE. V lost 0 bases and J 8 bases, leaving 9 bases between the germline ends. CDR3 DNA sequence: TGTGCCAGCAGCTTGGTCGGAGAATATTCACCCCTCCACTTT. Amino acid sequence: CASSLVGEYSPLHF. Supplemented by reference TRBV5-6 and TRBJ1-6, the full variable domain reads DAGVTQSPTHLIKTRGQQVTLRCSPKSGHDTVSWYQQALGQGPQFIFQYYEEEERQRGNFPDRFSGHQFPNYSSELNVNALLLGDSALYLCASSLVGEYSPLHFGNGTRLTVT.

The rearrangement joins TRBV28 to TRBJ2-2; 8 bases align to TRBD1. Germline trimming cut 8 bases from V and 6 bases from J; bases unmatched to any gene: 11. Germline assignment: CDR1 MDHEN and CDR2 SYDVKM. The CDR3 runs to 15 residues. The CDR3 loop reads CASRGGRGRAGELFF. The CDR3 coding sequence is TGTGCCAGCCGTGGGGGCAGGGGGCGCGCCGGGGAGCTGTTTTTT. Full variable domain (missing parts from reference TRBV28 and TRBJ2-2): DVKVTQSSRYLVKRTGEKVFLECVQDMDHENMFWYRQDPGLGLRLIYFSYDVKMKEKGDIPEGYSVSREKKERFSLILESASTNQTSMYLCASRGGRGRAGELFFGEGSRLTVL.

The rearrangement uses TRBV7-2 and TRBJ2-2; 7 bases are a match to TRBD2. CDR3 length: 18 amino acids. Germline V gene lookup returns CDR1 SGHTA and CDR2 FQGNSA. V gave up 1 base and J gave up 2 bases; unmatched junction bases: 10. CDR3 residues: CASSLDRPLADNTGELFF. The CDR3 DNA follows: TGTGCCAGCAGCTTAGATAGGCCTCTAGCGGACAACACCGGGGAGCTGTTTTTT.

This chain joins TRBV6-5 and TRBJ2-7; 8 nucleotides match TRBD1. After removal of 5 bases from V and 3 bases from J, the junction contained 6 bases not matched to a gene. The CDR3 contains 14 residues. CDR1 is MNHEY, CDR2 SVGAGI, per germline. CDR3 in amino acids: CASSGRDRNYEQYF. CDR3 sequence (DNA): TGTGCCAGCAGTGGCCGGGACAGGAACTACGAGCAGTACTTC.

The chain recombines TRBV5-6 with TRBJ2-1; D perhaps matches TRBD2 (6 bases). This CDR3 has 13 residues. The V gene lost 7 bases and the J gene lost 7 bases, with 15 bases spanning the gap. Germline CDR1 reads SGHDT; CDR2 reads YYEEEE. As DNA, the CDR3 is TGTGCCAGCCGGGACTTTCTTTTGAATGAGCAGTTCTTC. Its translation: CASRDFLLNEQFF.

This clone has just a few counts. The chain joins TRBV4-1 to TRBJ2-2; perhaps TRBD1 as D (5 bases). The CDR3 is 16 amino acids. CDR1 is MGHRA and CDR2 is YSYEKL in the germline V gene. Trimming stripped 1 base from V and 0 bases from J, with 9 bases between. CDR3 DNA: TGCGCCAGCAGCCAAGGTGGGGCCCCGAACACCGGGGAGCTGTTTTTT. It codes for CASSQGGAPNTGELFF.